This TCR beta chain was identified in a study of identical twins. Template switching, a step in the protocol, added a universal primer site, and cDNA carried unique molecular identifiers. A single record per CDR3 protein comes from TCRdb applying MiXCR to the 5' RACE reads. Here the sample spans about 900,000 distinct CDR3 sequences, roughly an eighth being singletons. This CDR3 contains 14 residues. The germline V gene encodes CDR1 LGHDT and CDR2 YNNKEL (reference sequence). V was clipped by 0 bases and J by 3 bases, with 8 bases between them. Study-level points and caveats: Cross-sectional statistics underpinned the conclusions; the same donors were not followed.

This clonotype appeared many times. Its antigen is undetermined. These same records also appear under a second study, on yellow fever vaccine responses in identical twins.

The chain carries TRBV3-1 and TRBJ1-1, with D uncertain. The sequence derives from a woman younger than 35 in good health. Sequenced sample: PBMCs. The CDR3, as DNA: TGTGCCAGCAGCCAAGATCCCATCTACACTGAAGCTTTCTTT. As protein: CASSQDPIYTEAFF.